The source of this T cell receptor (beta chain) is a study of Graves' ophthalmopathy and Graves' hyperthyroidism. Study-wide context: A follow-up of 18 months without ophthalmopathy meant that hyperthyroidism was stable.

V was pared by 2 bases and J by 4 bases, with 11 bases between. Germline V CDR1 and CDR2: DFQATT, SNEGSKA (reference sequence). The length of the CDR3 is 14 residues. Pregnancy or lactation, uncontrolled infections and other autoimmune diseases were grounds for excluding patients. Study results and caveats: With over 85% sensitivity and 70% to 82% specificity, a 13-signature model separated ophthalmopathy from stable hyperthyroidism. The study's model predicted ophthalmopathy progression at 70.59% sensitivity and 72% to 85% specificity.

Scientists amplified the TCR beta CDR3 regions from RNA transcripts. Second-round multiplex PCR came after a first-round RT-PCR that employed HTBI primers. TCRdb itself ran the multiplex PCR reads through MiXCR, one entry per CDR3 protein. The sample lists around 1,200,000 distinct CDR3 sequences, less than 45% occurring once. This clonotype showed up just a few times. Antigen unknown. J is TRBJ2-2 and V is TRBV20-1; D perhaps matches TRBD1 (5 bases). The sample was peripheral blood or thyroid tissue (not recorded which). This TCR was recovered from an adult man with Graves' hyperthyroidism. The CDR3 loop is CSARIQGGTGELFF. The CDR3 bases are TGCAGTGCTAGAATCCAGGGCGGCACCGGGGAGCTGTTTTTT.